This paragraph covers one TCR beta chain sequence. Antigen specificity is unknown. The data belong to a study of T cell responses to AZD1222 COVID-19 vaccine. Study in general: Analyses pooled second doses at about 4 or about 12 weeks.

Study conclusions and caveats: Spike-wide vaccine-associated CD4 TCRs dominated at 160-218 and 743-854.

Germline CDR1 and CDR2: MNHEY and SVGAGI. The CDR3 runs 14 residues. The V segment lost 6 bases and the J segment 3 bases; nucleotides outside the gene matches: 7. Only in-frame clones appear in the TCRdb table, and some are missing; sequencing was by immunoSEQ multiplex PCR. The sample lists about 130,000 clones; 80% to 90% were seen once. This chain uses TRBV6-5 with TRBJ1-2, with 7 bases lining up with TRBD1. Here the sequenced sample was peripheral blood, taken on day 0 of AZD1222 vaccination. This sequence was found in an adult in good health. The CDR3 sequence is CASSPQGGDYGYTF. For the CDR3, the DNA is TGTGCCAGCAGCCCCCAGGGGGGGGACTATGGCTACACCTTC.